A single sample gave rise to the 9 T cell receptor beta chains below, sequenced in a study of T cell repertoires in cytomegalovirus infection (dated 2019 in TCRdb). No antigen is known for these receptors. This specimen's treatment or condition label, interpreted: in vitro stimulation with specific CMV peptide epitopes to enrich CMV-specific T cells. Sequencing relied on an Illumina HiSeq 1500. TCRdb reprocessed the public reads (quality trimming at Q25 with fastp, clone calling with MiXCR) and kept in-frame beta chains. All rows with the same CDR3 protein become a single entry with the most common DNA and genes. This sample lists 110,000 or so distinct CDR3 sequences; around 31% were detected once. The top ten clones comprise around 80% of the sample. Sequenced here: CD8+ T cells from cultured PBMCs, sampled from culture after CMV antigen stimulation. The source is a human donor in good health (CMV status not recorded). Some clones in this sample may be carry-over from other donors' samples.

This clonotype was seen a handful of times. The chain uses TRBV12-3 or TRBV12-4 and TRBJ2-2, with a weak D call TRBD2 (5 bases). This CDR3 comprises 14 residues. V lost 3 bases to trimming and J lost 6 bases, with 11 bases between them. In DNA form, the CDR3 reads TGTGCCAGCAGTTTCCTTGGGGAGTCCGGGGAGCTGTTTTTT. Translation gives CASSFLGESGELFF.

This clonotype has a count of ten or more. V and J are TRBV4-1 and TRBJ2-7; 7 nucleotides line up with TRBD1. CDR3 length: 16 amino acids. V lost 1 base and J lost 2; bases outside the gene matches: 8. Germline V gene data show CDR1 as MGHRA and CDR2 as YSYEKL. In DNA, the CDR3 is TGCGCCAGCAGCCAAGCCCCCGACAGGGTGACCTACGAGCAGTACTTC. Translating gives CASSQAPDRVTYEQYF.

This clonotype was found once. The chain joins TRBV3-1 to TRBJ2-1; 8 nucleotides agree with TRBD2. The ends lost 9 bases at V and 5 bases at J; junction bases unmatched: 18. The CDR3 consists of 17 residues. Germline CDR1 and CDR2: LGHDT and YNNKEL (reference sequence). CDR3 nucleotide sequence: TGTGCCAGTTACAGCAGCCGTCTCGGGGGGGCCCACAATGAGCAGTTCTTC. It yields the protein CASYSSRLGGAHNEQFF.

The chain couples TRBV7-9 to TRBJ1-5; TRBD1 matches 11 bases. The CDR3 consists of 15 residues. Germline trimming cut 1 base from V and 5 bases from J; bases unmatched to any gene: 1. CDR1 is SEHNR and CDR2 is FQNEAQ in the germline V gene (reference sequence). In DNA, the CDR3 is TGTGCCAGCAGCTTAGGGACAGGGGGCTATCAGCCCCAGCATTTT. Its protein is CASSLGTGGYQPQHF.

As DNA, the CDR3 is TGTGCCAGCAGTTTATACTCCGGGACTAGCACAGATACGCAGTATTTT. Translation: CASSLYSGTSTDTQYF. The chain carries TRBV27 and TRBJ2-3, with D tentatively TRBD2 (6 bases). The length of the CDR3 is 16 residues. From germline, CDR1 is MNHEY and CDR2 SMNVEV (reference sequence). The V end was cut by 1 base, the J end by 0 bases, with 11 bases between.

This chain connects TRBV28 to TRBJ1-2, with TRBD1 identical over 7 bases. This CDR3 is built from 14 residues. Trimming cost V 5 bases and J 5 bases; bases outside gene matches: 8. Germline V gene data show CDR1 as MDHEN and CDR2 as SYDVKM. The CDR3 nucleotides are TGTGCCAGCAGTATAACAGGGGTTGGGTATGGCTACACCTTC. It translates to CASSITGVGYGYTF.

The CDR3 nucleotides read TGCGCCAGCAGCCAAACGACTAGCGGGACCTACGAGCAGTACTTC. Its protein product is CASSQTTSGTYEQYF. This sequence joins TRBV4-1 and TRBJ2-7, with 11 bases lining up with TRBD2. CDR3 length: 15 amino acids. The trim removed 2 bases at V and 2 bases at J, leaving 2 bases unmatched. Per the germline V gene, CDR1 is MGHRA and CDR2 is YSYEKL.

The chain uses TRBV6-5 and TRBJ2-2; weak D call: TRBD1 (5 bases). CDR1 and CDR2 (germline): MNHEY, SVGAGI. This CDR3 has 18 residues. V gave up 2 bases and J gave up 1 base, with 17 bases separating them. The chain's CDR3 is CASSYTLQESLNTGELFF. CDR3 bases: TGTGCCAGCAGTTACACCCTACAGGAGAGCCTGAACACCGGGGAGCTGTTTTTT.

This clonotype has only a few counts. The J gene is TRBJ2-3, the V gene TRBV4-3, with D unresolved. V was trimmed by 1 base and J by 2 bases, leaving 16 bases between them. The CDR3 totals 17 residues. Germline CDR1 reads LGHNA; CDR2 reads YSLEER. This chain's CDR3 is CASSQGTLTANTDTQYF. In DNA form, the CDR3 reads TGCGCCAGCAGCCAAGGCACACTAACGGCCAACACAGATACGCAGTATTTT.